One sample yielded the 9 T cell receptor beta chains listed below, sequenced in a study of T-cell reconstitution after alpha-beta-depleted transplantation in children. Unique molecular identifiers featured in how the TCRbeta library was prepared. TCRdb called the PCR reads again in MiXCR, with one record for every CDR3 protein. The sample includes around 200,000 distinct CDR3 sequences, 8% to 10% of them seen just once. This specimen was PBMCs from the stem cell graft donor, taken from the stem cell graft. The receptor source for this set is a human donor who donated a stem cell graft to a child with acute lymphoblastic leukemia.

This clonotype was found a few times. V is TRBV11-1 and J is TRBJ1-2, with TRBD1 as a possible D gene (6 bases). Trimming removed 6 bases from V and 8 bases from J, with 31 bases in between. Germline lookup yields CDR1 SGHAT and CDR2 FQDESV (reference sequence). This CDR3 contains 18 residues. CDR3 sequence (DNA): TGTGCCAGCAGTTCAGAGTCTATTGTGGGACAAGGAATGTGGGGCTACACCTTC. This gives the protein CASSSESIVGQGMWGYTF.

This clonotype turned up a few times. The V and J genes are TRBV18 and TRBJ1-4; the D is unclear. This CDR3 has 14 residues. Between the trimmed V and J ends, which lost 0 bases and 6 bases, there was a span of 8 bases. Germline lookup yields CDR1 KGHSH and CDR2 LQKENI. Here the CDR3 DNA reads TGTGCCAGCTCACCACCGGGGTTGGATGAAAAACTGTTTTTT. It specifies CASSPPGLDEKLFF.

This clonotype was found a few times. The chain links TRBV25-1 to TRBJ2-1, with 8 nucleotides matching TRBD1. The CDR3 consists of 15 residues. V was pared by 3 bases and J by 5 bases, with 6 bases of the junction left unmatched. Germline V gene lookup returns CDR1 MGHDK and CDR2 SYGVNS. CDR3 bases: TGTGCCAGCAGTGATCCCGGGACAGGCGACAATGAGCAGTTCTTC. Translation gives CASSDPGTGDNEQFF.

The chain combines TRBV6-1 with TRBJ1-2; D not resolved. The CDR3 extends over 13 amino acids. Trimming left V 6 bases short and J 3 bases short, with 11 bases between. Germline-derived CDR1 and CDR2 are MNHNS and SASEGT. Here the CDR3 DNA reads TGTGCCAGCAGGGAGACTGTCGACTATGGCTACACCTTC. Protein product: CASRETVDYGYTF.

This clonotype was detected a few times. This chain connects TRBV12-3 or TRBV12-4 to TRBJ2-1, with D perhaps TRBD2 (6 bases). V was clipped by 7 bases and J by 0 bases, with 13 bases between them. The CDR3 covers 15 residues. The CDR3 reads CASTPGGASYNEQFF. The DNA for the CDR3 is TGTGCCAGCACCCCTGGCGGGGCCTCCTACAATGAGCAGTTCTTC.

This clonotype was seen a handful of times. The chain carries TRBV5-1 and TRBJ2-7; TRBD1 matches 8 bases. The CDR3 runs to 14 residues. Germline V lookup: CDR1 SGHRS, CDR2 YFSETQ. V gave up 3 bases and J gave up 2 bases; unmatched junction bases: 4. The CDR3 spells CASSWGTGTYEQYF. The CDR3 DNA reads as TGCGCCAGCAGCTGGGGGACAGGCACCTACGAGCAGTACTTC.

The rearrangement links TRBV5-1 to TRBJ2-7; 8 bases line up with TRBD1. This CDR3 is built from 15 residues. V shed 4 bases and J 4 bases; nucleotides not matched to a gene: 10. Germline CDR1 and CDR2: SGHRS and YFSETQ. The CDR3 here is CASSLLTGVLYEQYF. For the CDR3, the DNA is TGCGCCAGCAGCCTGTTGACAGGGGTTTTGTACGAGCAGTACTTC.

The rearrangement uses TRBV27 and TRBJ1-3; D unclear. The length of the CDR3 is 16 residues. Per the germline V gene, CDR1 is MNHEY and CDR2 is SMNVEV (reference sequence). Between the trimmed V and J ends, which lost 2 bases and 0 bases, there was a span of 11 bases. As DNA, the CDR3 is TGTGCCAGCAGTTTAAGAGCCACATCCTCTGGAAACACCATATATTTT. Translation: CASSLRATSSGNTIYF.

This clonotype was found many times. V is TRBV5-1 and J is TRBJ2-5, with a tentative D call TRBD2 (5 bases). V was shortened by 4 bases and J by 0 bases, with 7 bases between the two germline ends. The CDR3 covers 13 residues. The germline V gene encodes CDR1 SGHRS and CDR2 YFSETQ. CDR3 protein: CASSPGDQETQYF. The CDR3 DNA reads TGCGCCAGCAGCCCCGGGGACCAAGAGACCCAGTACTTC.